This TCR beta chain was recorded in a study of regulatory T cells in long-lasting Graves disease. Ten or more counts support this clonotype. Trimming cost V 2 bases and J 6 bases; bases outside gene matches: 5. The CDR3 is 16 amino acids. Through Arm-PCR of CDR3 regions and iRepertoire HTBI primers, TCR beta libraries were built. Each CDR3 protein gets one entry after TCRdb re-called the multiplex PCR reads with MiXCR. The sample records 360,000 or so distinct CDR3 sequences, about 16% being singletons. Time point given: newly diagnosed GD, antithyroid drugs for less than 3 months. From RNA extracted from PBMCs, the TCR library was made. These data are also associated with another study on T cells in Graves' hyperthyroidism and ophthalmopathy.

This chain joins TRBV12-3 or TRBV12-4 and TRBJ2-2; TRBD2 agrees at 11 bases. This specimen consisted of peripheral blood mononuclear cells (PBMCs), obtained at new diagnosis, from a patient treated with antithyroid drugs. This sequence originates from a woman aged 18-29 years with Graves disease. CDR3 region: CASSLRASGGSGELFF. The DNA for the CDR3 is TGTGCCAGCAGTTTAAGGGCTAGCGGGGGGTCCGGGGAGCTGTTTTTT.